This T cell receptor (beta chain) was identified in a study of T cell changes during pregnancy in multiple sclerosis. Clones were read by immunoSEQ multiplex PCR, and TCRdb kept only the in-frame ones, dropping some. The sample carries some 40,000 clones, around nine tenths recorded once. There are 13 residues in the CDR3. Germline lookup yields CDR1 SGHRS and CDR2 YFSETQ. V was trimmed by 5 bases and J by 5 bases, leaving 14 bases between them. V gene TRBV5-1 combines with J gene TRBJ2-7; perhaps TRBD1 as D (5 bases). The starting material was CD4+ T cells from peripheral blood mononuclear cells, obtained before pregnancy. The receptor was isolated from a female donor with multiple sclerosis, enrolled in a pregnancy study. The CDR3 region is CASSPGYGDEQYF. For the CDR3, the DNA is TGCGCCAGCAGTCCAGGGTATGGAGACGAGCAGTACTTC.